This T cell receptor beta chain was sequenced in a study of T cells in Graves' hyperthyroidism and ophthalmopathy. The CDR3 length is 14 residues. Trimming shortened V by 4 bases and J by 1 base, and 13 bases separated the two germline ends. CDR1 and CDR2 from the germline V gene are GTSNPN and SVGIG (reference sequence). From RNA transcripts, TCR beta CDR3 regions were amplified. Primed by the HTBI set, a first-round RT-PCR was run on the TCR CDR3. TCRdb re-called the multiplex PCR reads through MiXCR, storing one row per CDR3 protein. The sample has roughly 510,000 distinct CDR3 sequences; less than 25% are singletons. This clonotype has ten or more counts. Antigen: not known. General study findings and limits: A 13 V-J signature model discriminated ophthalmopathy versus stable hyperthyroidism. In the blood, most expanded thyroid clonotypes above 0.001 appeared as well.

Source material: blood. This clonotype was sampled from a man aged 18 to 29 with Graves' hyperthyroidism. The J gene is TRBJ1-1, the V gene TRBV30, with a possible D match to TRBD1 (5 bases). The CDR3 DNA is TGTGCCTGGAATCAGGGTCAGGGGAACACTGAAGCTTTCTTT. Translated: CAWNQGQGNTEAFF.